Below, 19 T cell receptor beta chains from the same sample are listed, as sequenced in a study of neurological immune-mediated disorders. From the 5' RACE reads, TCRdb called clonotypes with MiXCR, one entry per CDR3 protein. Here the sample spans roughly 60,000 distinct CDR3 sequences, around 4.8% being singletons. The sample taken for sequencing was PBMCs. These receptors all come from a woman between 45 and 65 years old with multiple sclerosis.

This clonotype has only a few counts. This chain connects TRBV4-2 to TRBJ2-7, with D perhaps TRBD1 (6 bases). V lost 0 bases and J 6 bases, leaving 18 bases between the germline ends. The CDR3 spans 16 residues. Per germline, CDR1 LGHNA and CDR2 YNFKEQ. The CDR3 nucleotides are TGTGCCAGCAGCCAAGATATCGGAGAAGGGGGAAGCGAGCAGTACTTC. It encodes CASSQDIGEGGSEQYF.

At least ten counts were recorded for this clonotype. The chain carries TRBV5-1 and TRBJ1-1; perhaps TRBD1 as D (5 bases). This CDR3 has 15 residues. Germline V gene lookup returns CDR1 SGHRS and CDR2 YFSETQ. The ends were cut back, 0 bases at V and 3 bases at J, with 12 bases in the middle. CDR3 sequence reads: CASSLVFGGDTEAFF. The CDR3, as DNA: TGCGCCAGCAGCTTGGTCTTTGGGGGAGACACTGAAGCTTTCTTT.

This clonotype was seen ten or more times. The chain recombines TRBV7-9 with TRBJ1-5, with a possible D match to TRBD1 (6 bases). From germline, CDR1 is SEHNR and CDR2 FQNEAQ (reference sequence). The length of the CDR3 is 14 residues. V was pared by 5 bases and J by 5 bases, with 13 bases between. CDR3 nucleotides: TGTGCCAGCAGCGTCACAGGGCCCCATCAGCCCCAGCATTTT. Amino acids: CASSVTGPHQPQHF.

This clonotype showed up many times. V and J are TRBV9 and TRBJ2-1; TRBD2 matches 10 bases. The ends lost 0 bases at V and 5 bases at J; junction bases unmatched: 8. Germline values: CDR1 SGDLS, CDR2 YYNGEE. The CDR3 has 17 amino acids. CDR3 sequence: CASSVVPLAGENNEQFF. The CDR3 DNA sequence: TGTGCCAGCAGCGTAGTACCCCTAGCGGGGGAAAACAATGAGCAGTTCTTC.

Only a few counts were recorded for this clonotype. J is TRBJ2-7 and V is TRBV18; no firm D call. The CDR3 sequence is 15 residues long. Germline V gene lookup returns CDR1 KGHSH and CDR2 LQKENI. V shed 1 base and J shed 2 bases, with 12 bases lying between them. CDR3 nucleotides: TGTGCCAGCTCACCACAACCGGATGGAACCTACGAGCAGTACTTC. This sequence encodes CASSPQPDGTYEQYF.

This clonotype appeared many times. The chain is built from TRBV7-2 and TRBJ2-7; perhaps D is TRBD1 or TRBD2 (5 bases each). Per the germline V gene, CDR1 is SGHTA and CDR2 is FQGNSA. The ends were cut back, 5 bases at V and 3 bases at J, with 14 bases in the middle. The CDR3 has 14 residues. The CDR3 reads CASSLARAGYEQYF. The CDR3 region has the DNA TGTGCCAGCAGCCTCGCCAGGGCGGGCTACGAGCAGTACTTC.

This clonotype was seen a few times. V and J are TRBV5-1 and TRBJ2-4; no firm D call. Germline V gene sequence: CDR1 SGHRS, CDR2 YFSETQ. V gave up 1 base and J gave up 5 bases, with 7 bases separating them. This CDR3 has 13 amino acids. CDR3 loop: CASSLIRENIQYF. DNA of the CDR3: TGCGCCAGCAGCTTGATACGGGAAAACATTCAGTACTTC.

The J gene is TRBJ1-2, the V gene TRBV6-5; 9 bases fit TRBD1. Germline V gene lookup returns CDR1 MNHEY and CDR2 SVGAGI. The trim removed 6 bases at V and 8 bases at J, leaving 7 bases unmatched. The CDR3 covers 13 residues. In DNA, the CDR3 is TGTGCCAGCAGCCTCGACAGGGGGAGCGGCTACACCTTC. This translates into CASSLDRGSGYTF.

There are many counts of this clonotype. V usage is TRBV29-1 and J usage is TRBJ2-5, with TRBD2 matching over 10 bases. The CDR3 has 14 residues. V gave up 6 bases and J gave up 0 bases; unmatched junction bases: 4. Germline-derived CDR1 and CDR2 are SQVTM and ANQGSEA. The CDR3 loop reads CSVTTSGYQETQYF. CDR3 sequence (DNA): TGCAGCGTAACGACTAGCGGGTACCAAGAGACCCAGTACTTC.

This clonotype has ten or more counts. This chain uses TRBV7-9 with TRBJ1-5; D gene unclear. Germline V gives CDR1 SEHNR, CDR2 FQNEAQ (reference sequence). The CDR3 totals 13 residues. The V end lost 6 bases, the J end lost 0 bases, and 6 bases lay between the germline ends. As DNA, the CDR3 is TGTGCCAGCAGGGACCATAGCAATCAGCCCCAGCATTTT. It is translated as CASRDHSNQPQHF.

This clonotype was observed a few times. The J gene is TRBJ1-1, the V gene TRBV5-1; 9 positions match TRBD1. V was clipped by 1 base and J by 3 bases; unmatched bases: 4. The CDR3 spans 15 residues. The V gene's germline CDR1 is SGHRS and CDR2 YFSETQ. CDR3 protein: CASSLTGQGDTEAFF. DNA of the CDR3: TGCGCCAGCAGCTTGACGGGACAGGGTGACACTGAAGCTTTCTTT. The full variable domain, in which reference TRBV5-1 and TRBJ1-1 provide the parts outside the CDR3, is KAGVTQTPRYLIKTRGQQVTLSCSPISGHRSVSWYQQTPGQGLQFLFEYFSETQRNKGNFPGRFSGRQFSNSRSEMNVSTLELGDSALYLCASSLTGQGDTEAFFGQGTRLTVV.

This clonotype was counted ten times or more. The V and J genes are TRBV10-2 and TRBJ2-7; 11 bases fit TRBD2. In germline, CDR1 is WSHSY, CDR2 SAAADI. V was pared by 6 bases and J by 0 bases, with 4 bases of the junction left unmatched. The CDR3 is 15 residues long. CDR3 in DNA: TGCGCCAGCAGAACTAGCGGGGGACCCTCCTACGAGCAGTACTTC. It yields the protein CASRTSGGPSYEQYF.

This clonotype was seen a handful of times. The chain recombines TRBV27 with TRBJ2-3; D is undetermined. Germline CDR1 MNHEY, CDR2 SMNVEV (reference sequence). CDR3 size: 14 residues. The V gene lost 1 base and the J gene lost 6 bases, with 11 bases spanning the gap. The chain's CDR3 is CASSLLTQLDTQYF. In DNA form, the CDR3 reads TGTGCCAGCAGTTTATTAACCCAGCTCGATACGCAGTATTTT.

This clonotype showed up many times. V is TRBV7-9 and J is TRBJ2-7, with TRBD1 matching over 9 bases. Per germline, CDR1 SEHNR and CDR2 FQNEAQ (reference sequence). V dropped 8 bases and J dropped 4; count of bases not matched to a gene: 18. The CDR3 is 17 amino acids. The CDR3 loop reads CASDPRPGTGILYEQYV. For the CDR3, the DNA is TGTGCCAGCGATCCTAGGCCGGGGACAGGGATACTATACGAGCAGTACGTC.

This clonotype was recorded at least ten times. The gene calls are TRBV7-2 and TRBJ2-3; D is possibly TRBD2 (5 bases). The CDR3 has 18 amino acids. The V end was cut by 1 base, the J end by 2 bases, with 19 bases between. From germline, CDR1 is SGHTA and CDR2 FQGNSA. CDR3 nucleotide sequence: TGTGCCAGCAGCTTAGAGCGTCCCAGCGGCCTCGACACAGATACGCAGTATTTT. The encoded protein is CASSLERPSGLDTDTQYF.

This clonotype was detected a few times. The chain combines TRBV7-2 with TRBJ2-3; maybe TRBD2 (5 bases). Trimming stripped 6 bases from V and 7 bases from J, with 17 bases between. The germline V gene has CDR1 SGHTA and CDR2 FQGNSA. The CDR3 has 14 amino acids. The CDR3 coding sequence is TGTGCCAGCAGAGATACTAGTGCGGGCAATACGCAGTATTTT. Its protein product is CASRDTSAGNTQYF.

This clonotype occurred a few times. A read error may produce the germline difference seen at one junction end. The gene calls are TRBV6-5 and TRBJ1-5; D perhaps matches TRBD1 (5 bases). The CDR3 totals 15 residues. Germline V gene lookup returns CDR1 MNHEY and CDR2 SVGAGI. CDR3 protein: CASSPTGGEGQPQNF. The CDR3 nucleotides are TGTGCCAGCAGTCCCACGGGGGGGGAAGGGCAGCCCCAGAATTTT.

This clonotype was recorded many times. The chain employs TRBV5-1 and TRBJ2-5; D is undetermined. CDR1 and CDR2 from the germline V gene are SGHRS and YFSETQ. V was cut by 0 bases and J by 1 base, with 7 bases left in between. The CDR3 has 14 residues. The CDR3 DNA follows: TGCGCCAGCAGCTTGGGGTTCTTCCAAGAGACCCAGTACTTC. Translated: CASSLGFFQETQYF.

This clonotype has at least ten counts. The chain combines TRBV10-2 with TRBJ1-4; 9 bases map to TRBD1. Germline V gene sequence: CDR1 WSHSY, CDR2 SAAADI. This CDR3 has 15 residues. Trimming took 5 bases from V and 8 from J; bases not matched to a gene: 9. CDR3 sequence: CASSRGTGYEEKLFF. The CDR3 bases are TGCGCCAGCAGTAGGGGGACAGGGTACGAAGAAAAACTGTTTTTT.